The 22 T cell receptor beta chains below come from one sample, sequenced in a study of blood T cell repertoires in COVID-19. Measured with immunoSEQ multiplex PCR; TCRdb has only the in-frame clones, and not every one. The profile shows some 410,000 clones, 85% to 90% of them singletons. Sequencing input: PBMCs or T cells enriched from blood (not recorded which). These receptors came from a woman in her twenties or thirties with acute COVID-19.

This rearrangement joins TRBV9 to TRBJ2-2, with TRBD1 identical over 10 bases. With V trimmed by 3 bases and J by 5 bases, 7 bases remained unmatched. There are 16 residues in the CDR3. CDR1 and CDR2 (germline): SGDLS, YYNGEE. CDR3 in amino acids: CASSAPGQGSTGELFF. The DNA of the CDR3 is TGTGCCAGCAGCGCTCCGGGACAGGGGTCTACCGGGGAGCTGTTTTTT.

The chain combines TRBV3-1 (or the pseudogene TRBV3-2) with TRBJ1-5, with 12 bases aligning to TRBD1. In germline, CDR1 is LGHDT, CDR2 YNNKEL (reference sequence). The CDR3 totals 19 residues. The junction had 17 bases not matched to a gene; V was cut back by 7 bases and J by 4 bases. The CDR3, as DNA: TGTGCCAGCAACCCCCGGGACAGGGGGCAAACCCCCCTTAATCAGCCCCAGCATTTT. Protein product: CASNPRDRGQTPLNQPQHF.

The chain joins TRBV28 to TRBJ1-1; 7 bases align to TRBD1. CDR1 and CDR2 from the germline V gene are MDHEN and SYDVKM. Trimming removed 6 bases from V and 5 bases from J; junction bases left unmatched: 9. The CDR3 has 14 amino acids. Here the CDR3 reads CASRTRGGWTEAFF. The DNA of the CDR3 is TGTGCCAGCAGAACCCGAGGGGGCTGGACTGAAGCTTTCTTT.

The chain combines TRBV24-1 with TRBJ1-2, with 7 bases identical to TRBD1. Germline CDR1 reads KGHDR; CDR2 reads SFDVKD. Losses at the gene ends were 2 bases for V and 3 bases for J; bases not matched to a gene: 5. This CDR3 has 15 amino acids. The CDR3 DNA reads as TGTGCCACCAGTGATTCGACAGGGCCAGACTATGGCTACACCTTC. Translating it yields CATSDSTGPDYGYTF.

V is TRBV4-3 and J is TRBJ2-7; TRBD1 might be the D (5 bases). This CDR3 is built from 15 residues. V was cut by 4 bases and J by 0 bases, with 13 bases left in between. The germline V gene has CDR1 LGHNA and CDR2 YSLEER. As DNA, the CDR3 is TGCGCCAGCAGCCCCAGGGTAGGTCCCTCCTACGAGCAGTACTTC. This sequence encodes CASSPRVGPSYEQYF.

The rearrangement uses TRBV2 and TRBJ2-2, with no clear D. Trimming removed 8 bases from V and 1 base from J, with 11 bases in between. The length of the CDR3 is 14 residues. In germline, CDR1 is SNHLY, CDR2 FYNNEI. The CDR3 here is CASYRAQNTGELFF. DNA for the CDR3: TGTGCCAGCTACAGAGCTCAGAACACCGGGGAGCTGTTTTTT.

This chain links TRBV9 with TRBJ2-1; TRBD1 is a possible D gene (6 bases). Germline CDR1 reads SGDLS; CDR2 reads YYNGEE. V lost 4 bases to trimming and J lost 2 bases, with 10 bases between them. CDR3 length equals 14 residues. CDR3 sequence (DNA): TGTGCCAGCAGCCACAGGGAACCCTACAATGAGCAGTTCTTC. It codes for CASSHREPYNEQFF.

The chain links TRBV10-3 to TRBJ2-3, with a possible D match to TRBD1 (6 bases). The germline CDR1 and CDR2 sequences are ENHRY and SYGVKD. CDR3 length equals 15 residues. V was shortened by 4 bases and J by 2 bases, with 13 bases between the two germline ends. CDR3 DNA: TGTGCCATCAGTGGCCGGGACACTCTCACAGATACGCAGTATTTT. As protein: CAISGRDTLTDTQYF.

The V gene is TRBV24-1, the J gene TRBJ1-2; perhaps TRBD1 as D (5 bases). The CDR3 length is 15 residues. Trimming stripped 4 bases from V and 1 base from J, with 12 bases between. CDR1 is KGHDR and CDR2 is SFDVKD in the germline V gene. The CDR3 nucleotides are TGTGCCACCAGTGAACCCCGGGGGGGTAACTATGGCTACACCTTC. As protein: CATSEPRGGNYGYTF.

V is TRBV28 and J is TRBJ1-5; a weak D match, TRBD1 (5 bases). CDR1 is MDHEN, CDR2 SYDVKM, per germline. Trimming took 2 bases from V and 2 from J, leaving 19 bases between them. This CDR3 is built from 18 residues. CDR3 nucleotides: TGTGCCAGCAGTTTAGGCAGGGTGGGTCCGGGTCGCAATCAGCCCCAGCATTTT. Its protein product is CASSLGRVGPGRNQPQHF.

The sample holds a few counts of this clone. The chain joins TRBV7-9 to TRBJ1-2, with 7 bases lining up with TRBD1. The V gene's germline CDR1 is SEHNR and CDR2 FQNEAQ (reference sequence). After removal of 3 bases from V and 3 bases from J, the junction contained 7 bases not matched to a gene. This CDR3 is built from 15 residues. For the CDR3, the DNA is TGTGCCAGCAGCTTTCCACCAGGGGGACACTATGGCTACACCTTC. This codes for CASSFPPGGHYGYTF.

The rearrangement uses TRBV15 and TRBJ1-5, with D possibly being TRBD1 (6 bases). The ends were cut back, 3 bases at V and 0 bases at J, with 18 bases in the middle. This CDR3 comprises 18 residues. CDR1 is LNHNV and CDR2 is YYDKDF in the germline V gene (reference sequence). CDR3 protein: CATSRDLGQPRSNQPQHF. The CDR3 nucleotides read TGTGCCACCAGCAGGGACTTAGGACAGCCGCGTAGCAATCAGCCCCAGCATTTT.

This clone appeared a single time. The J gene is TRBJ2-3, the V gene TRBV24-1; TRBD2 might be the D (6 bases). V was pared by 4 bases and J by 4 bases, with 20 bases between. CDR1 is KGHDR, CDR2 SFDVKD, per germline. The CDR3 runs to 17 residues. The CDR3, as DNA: TGTGCCACCAGTGACCCGGGACTTTCGGAGGAAGCAGATACGCAGTATTTT. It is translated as CATSDPGLSEEADTQYF.

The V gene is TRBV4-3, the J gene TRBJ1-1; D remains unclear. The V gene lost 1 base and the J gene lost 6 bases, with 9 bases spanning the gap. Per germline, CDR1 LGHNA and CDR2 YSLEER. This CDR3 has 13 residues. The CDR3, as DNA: TGCGCCAGCAGCCAAGGGCGGTACGCTGAAGCTTTCTTT. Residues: CASSQGRYAEAFF.

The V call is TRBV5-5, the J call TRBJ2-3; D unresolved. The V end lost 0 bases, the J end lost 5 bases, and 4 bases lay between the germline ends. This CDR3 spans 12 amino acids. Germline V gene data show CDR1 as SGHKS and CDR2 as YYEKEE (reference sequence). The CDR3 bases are TGTGCCAGCAGCTTGGCAGAAGATACGCAGTATTTT. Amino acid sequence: CASSLAEDTQYF.

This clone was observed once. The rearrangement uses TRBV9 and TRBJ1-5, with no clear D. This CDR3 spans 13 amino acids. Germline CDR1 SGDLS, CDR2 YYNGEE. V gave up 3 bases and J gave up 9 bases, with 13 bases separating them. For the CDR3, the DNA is TGTGCCAGCAGCGAACAGTCAACGACGCCCCAGCATTTT. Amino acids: CASSEQSTTPQHF.

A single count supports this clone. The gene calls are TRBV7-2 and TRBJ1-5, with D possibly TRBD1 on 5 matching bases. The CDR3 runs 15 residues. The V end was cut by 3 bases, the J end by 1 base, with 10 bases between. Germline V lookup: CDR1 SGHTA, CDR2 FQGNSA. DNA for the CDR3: TGTGCCAGCAGCTTTGGACAAGCGAGCAATCAGCCCCAGCATTTT. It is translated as CASSFGQASNQPQHF. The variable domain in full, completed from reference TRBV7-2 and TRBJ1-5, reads GAGVSQSPSNKVTEKGKDVELRCDPISGHTALYWYRQSLGQGLEFLIYFQGNSAPDKSGLPSDRFSAERTGGSVSTLTIQRTQQEDSAVYLCASSFGQASNQPQHFGDGTRLSIL.

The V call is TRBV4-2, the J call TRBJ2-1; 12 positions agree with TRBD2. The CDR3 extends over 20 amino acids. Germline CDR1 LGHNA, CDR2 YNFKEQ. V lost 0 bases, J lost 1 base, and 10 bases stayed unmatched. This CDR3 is CASSQDVASGGVRSYNEQFF. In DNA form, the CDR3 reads TGTGCCAGCAGCCAAGATGTGGCTAGCGGGGGGGTTAGGTCCTACAATGAGCAGTTCTTC.

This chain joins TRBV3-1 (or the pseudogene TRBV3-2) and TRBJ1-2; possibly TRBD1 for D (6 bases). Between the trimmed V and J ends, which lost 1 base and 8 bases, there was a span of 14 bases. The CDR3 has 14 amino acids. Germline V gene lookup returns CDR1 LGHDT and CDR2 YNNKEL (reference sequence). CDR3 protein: CASSQVQGVGGYTF. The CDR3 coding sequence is TGTGCCAGCAGCCAAGTACAGGGAGTTGGGGGCTACACCTTC.

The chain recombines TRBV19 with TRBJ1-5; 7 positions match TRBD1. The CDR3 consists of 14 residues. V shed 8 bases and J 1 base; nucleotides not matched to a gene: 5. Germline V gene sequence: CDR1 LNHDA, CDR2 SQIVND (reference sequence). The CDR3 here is CASCDRASNQPQHF. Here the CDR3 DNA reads TGTGCCAGTTGTGACAGGGCCAGCAATCAGCCCCAGCATTTT.

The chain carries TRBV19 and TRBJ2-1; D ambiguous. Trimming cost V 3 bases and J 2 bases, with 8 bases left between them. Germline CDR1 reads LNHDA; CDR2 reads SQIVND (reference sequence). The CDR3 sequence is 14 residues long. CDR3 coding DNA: TGTGCCAGTAGTATCTATACGACCTACAATGAGCAGTTCTTC. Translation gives CASSIYTTYNEQFF. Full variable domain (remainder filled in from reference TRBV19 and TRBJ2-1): DGGITQSPKYLFRKEGQNVTLSCEQNLNHDAMYWYRQDPGQGLRLIYYSQIVNDFQKGDIAEGYSVSREKKESFPLTVTSAQKNPTAFYLCASSIYTTYNEQFFGPGTRLTVL.

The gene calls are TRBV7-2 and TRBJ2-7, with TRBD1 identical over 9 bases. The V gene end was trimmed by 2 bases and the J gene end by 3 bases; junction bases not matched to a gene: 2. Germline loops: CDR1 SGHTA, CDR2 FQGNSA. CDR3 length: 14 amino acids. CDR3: CASSLPGQGYEQYF. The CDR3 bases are TGTGCCAGCAGCTTACCGGGACAGGGCTACGAGCAGTACTTC.